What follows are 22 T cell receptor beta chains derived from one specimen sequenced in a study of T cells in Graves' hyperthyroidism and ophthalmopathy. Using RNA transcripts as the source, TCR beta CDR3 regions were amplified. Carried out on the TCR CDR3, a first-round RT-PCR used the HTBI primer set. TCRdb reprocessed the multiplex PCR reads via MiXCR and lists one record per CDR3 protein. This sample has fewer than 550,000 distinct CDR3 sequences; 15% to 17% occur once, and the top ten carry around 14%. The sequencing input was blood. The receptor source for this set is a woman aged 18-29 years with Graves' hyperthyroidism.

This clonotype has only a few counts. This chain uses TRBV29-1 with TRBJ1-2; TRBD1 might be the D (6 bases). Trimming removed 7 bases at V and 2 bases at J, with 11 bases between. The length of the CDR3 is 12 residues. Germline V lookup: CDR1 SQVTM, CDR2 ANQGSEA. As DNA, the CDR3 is TGCAGCGGCGGGGGCCTAAACTATGGCTACACCTTC. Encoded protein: CSGGGLNYGYTF.

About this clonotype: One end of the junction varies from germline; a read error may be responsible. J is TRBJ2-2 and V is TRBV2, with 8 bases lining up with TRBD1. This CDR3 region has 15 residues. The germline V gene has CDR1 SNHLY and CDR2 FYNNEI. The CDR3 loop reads CVSDGQGGYTGELFF. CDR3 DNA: TGTGTCAGCGACGGACAGGGAGGTTACACCGGGGAGCTGTTTTTT.

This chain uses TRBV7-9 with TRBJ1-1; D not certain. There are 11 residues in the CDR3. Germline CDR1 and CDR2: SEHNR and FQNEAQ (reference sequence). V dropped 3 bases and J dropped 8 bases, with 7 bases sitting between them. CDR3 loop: CASSFTEEAFF. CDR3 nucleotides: TGTGCCAGCAGCTTCACGGAGGAAGCTTTCTTT.

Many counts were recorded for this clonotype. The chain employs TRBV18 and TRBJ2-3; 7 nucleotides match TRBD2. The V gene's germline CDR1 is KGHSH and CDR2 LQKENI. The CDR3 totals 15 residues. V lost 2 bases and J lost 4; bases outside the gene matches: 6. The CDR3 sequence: CASSPEGGISDTQYF. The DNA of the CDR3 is TGTGCCAGCTCACCAGAGGGAGGGATCTCAGATACGCAGTATTTT.

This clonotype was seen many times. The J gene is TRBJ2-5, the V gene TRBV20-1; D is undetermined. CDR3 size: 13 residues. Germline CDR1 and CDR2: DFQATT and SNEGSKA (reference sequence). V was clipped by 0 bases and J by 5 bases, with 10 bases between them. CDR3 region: CSARDPRRETQYF. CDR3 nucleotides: TGCAGTGCTAGAGACCCCAGGCGGGAGACCCAGTACTTC.

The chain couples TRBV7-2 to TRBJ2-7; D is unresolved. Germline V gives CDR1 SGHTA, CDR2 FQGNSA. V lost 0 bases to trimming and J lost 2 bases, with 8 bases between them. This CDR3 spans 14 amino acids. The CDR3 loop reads CASSLATETYEQYF. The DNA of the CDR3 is TGTGCCAGCAGCTTAGCGACGGAAACCTACGAGCAGTACTTC.

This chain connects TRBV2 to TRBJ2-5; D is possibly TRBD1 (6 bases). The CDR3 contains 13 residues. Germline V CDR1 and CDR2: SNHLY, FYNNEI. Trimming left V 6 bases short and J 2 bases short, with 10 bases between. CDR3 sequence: CASSRTAQETQYF. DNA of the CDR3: TGTGCCAGCAGCAGGACAGCTCAAGAGACCCAGTACTTC.

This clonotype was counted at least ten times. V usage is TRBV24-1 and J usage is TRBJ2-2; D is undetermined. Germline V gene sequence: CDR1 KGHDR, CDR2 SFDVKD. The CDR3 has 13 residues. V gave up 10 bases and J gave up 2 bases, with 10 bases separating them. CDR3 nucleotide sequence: TGTGCCACATCGGAAGATAACACCGGGGAGCTGTTTTTT. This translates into CATSEDNTGELFF.

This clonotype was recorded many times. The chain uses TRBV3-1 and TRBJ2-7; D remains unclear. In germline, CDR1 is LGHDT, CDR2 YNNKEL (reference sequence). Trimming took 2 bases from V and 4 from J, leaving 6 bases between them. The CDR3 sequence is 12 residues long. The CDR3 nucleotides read TGTGCCAGCAGCCAATTCGTATACGAGCAGTACTTC. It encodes CASSQFVYEQYF.

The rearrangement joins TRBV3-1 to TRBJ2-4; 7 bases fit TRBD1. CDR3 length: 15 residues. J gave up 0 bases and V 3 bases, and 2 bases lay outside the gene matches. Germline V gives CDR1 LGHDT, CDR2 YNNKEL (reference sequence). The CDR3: CASSQGQLAKNIQYF. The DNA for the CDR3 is TGTGCCAGCAGCCAGGGACAGTTAGCCAAAAACATTCAGTACTTC.

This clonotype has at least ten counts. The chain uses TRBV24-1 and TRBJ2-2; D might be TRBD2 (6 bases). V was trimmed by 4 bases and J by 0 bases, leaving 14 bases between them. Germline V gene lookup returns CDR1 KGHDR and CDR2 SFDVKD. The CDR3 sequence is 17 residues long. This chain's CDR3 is CATSDQLGTPNTGELFF. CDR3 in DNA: TGTGCCACCAGTGACCAGCTCGGGACTCCGAACACCGGGGAGCTGTTTTTT.

This CDR3 is CASSPGQPSSPRTEAFF. DNA of the CDR3: TGTGCCAGCAGTCCAGGACAACCAAGCTCCCCGCGGACTGAAGCTTTCTTT. V and J are TRBV12-3 or TRBV12-4 and TRBJ1-1; weak D call: TRBD1 (5 bases). Trimming pared 5 bases from V and 5 bases from J, leaving 24 bases between. The CDR3 runs to 17 residues.

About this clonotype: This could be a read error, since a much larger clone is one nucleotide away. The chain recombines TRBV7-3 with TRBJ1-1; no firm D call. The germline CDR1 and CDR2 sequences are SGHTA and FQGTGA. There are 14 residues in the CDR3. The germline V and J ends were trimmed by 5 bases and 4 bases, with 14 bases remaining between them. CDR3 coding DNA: TGTGCCAGCAGCCAAGAGGGAGGAGCCACTGAAGCTTTCTTT. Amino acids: CASSQEGGATEAFF.

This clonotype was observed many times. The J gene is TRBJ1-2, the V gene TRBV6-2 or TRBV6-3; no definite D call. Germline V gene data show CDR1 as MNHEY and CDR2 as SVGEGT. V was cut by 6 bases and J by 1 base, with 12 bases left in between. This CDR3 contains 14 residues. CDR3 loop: CASRRGSRNYGYTF. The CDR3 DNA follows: TGTGCCAGCAGGAGAGGTTCGCGTAACTATGGCTACACCTTC.

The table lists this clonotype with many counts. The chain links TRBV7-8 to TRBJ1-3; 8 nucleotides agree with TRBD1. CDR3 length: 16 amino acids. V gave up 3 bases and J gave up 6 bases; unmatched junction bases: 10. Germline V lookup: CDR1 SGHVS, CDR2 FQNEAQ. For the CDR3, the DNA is TGTGCCAGCAGCTTTACCGGGACAGGACGACTAAACACCATATATTTT. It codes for CASSFTGTGRLNTIYF.

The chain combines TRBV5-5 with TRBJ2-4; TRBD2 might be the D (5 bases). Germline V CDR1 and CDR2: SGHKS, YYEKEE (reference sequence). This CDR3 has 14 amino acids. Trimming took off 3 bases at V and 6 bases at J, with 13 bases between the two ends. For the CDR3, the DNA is TGTGCCAGCAGCTCGGATCTTGCGGGAAACATTCAGTACTTC. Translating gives CASSSDLAGNIQYF.

CDR3 nucleotide sequence: TGTGCCAGCAGCCAAGGAGGAGCGGGAAGACAAGAGACCCAGTACTTC. It translates to CASSQGGAGRQETQYF. The genes are TRBV6-4 and TRBJ2-5, with 7 bases identical to TRBD2. Germline V CDR1 and CDR2: MRHNA, SNTAGT. The CDR3 sequence is 16 residues long. With V trimmed by 6 bases and J by 2 bases, 12 bases remained unmatched.

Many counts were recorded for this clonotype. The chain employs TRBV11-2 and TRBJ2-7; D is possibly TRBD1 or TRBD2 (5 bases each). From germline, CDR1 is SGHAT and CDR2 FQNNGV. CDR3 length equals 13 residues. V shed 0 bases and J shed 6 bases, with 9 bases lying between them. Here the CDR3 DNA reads TGTGCCAGCAGCTTAGATCCAGGGACCGAGCAGTACTTC. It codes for CASSLDPGTEQYF. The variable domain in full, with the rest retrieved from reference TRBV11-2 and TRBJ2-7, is EAGVAQSPRYKIIEKRQSVAFWCNPISGHATLYWYQQILGQGPKLLIQFQNNGVVDDSQLPKDRFSAERLKGVDSTLKIQPAKLEDSAVYLCASSLDPGTEQYFGPGTRLTVT.

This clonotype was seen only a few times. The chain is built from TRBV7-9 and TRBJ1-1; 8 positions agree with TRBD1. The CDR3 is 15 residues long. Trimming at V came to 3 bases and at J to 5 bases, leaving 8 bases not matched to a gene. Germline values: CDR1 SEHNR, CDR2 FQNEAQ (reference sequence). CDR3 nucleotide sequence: TGTGCCAGCAGCTTTTCCGGACAGGGTGATACTGAAGCTTTCTTT. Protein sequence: CASSFSGQGDTEAFF.

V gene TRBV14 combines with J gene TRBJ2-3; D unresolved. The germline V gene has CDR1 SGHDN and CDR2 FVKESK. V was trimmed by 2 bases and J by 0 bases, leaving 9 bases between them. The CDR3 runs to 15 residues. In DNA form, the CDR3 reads TGTGCCAGCAGCCAAAGGCGAACAAGCACAGATACGCAGTATTTT. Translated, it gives CASSQRRTSTDTQYF.

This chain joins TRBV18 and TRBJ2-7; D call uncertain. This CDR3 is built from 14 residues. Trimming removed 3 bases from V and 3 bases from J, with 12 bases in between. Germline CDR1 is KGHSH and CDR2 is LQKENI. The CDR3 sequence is CASSPPDRYYEQYF. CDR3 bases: TGTGCCAGCTCACCCCCGGACCGTTACTACGAGCAGTACTTC. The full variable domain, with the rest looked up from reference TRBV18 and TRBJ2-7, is NAGVMQNPRHLVRRRGQEARLRCSPMKGHSHVYWYRQLPEEGLKFMVYLQKENIIDESGMPKERFSAEFPKEGPSILRIQQVVRGDSAAYFCASSPPDRYYEQYFGPGTRLTVT.

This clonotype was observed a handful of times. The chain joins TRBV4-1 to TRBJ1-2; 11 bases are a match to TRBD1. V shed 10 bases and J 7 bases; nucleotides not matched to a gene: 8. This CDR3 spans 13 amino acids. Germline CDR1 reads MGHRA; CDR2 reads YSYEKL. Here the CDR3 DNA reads TGCGCCACCTCGGACAGGGGGCTTATTGGCTACACCTTC. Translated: CATSDRGLIGYTF.